This T cell receptor (beta chain) was identified during a study of OX40 agonist ivuxolimab in advanced cancers. General notes on the study: Ivuxolimab was an agonistic, fully human IgG2 monoclonal antibody directed against OX40 (CD134), a costimulatory receptor. Three dose-escalation patients achieved partial responses, one with hepatocellular carcinoma and two with cutaneous melanoma. Prior anti-PD-1, anti-PD-L1 or anti-CTLA-4 therapy was permitted, and about two fifths of dose-escalation patients had received checkpoint inhibitors. Peripheral TCRbeta sequencing was intended to test whether TCR sequence diversity was altered and clonal T-cell expansion was caused by ivuxolimab. The monotherapy dose-escalation portion (N ≈ 55 patients) of the phase I ivuxolimab trial is reported in the paper. Among the approximately 54 dose-escalation patients, about 19 had hepatocellular carcinoma, some 15 melanoma, 9 renal cell carcinoma and 9 head and neck cancer. Intravenous ivuxolimab was administered to patients every 2 weeks at six dose levels: 0.01, 0.1, 0.3, 1.5, 3 and 10 mg/kg. The dose-escalation cohort was about 86% male with a mean age of about 54 years, ranging from roughly 20 to 80. General conclusions and limits of the study: After ivuxolimab, CD8+ T cells had more expanded clones than CD4+ T cells on average. Clonal expansion of both CD4+ and CD8+ blood T cells was observed from baseline to week 6 at doses 0.1 to 3.0 mg/kg. The antigen specificity of the peripheral T cells that underwent clonal expansion was not determined. In the 0.1-3.0 mg/kg groups, partial responders had among the lowest normalized peripheral clonal expansion, particularly in CD8+ T cells. Low levels of normalized T-cell clonal expansion were also shown by some nonresponding patients.

The trial excluded patients who had a history of autoimmune disease or were on systemic immunosuppression. Peripheral blood for TCR sequencing was collected from all dose cohorts at baseline, on cycle 4 day 1, and on cycle 7 day 1. The samples were taken from a phase I, first-in-human, multicenter, open-label dose-escalation trial of ivuxolimab. Adults with locally advanced or metastatic head and neck squamous cell, hepatocellular, melanoma or renal cell carcinoma were enrolled in the trial. Before TCR sequencing, CD4+ T cells and CD8+ T cells were sorted from peripheral blood as separate populations. Between the V and J ends, shortened by 1 base and 3 bases respectively, the junction contains 10 bases. Counted from cysteine to phenylalanine, this CDR3 has 15 amino acids. Only the CDR3 DNA is retained, 45 bases long and in frame from the first base. The germline V gene encodes CDR1 SGHTA and CDR2 FQGNSA.

Remarks on this clone: Its antigen remains undetermined. No clone much larger than this one lies a single base away; base qualities are absent.

Genomic DNA was isolated from the sorted cells so that the TCRbeta CDR3 region could be sequenced. The immunoSEQ Assay was used to sequence the TCRbeta CDR3 regions. In TCRdb, the immuneACCESS table is reduced to in-frame sequences with V and J assigned. These tables do not hold every clone; where another copy was compared, an unresolved V gene accounts for under half, and the others remain unexplained. Across this sample there are 74,000 or so clones, with more than 80% seen only once. Approximately 9.1% of the sample belongs to the ten largest clones. The origin of this receptor is an adult with an advanced solid tumor such as melanoma, head and neck, liver or kidney cancer. The chain links TRBV7-2 with TRBJ2-1; the D gene cannot be named for sure. This material consisted of CD4+ or CD8+ T cells sorted from blood, taken in a trial of the OX40 agonist ivuxolimab. The nucleotide sequence reads as follows: TGTGCCAGCAGCTTAGGCCCGCTGAACTACAATGAGCAGTTCTTC. It codes for CASSLGPLNYNEQFF.